The 26 T cell receptor beta chains reported below all come from one sample, sequenced in a study of siplizumab effects on memory and regulatory T cells. Sequenced by immunoSEQ multiplex PCR; TCRdb stores in-frame clones only, minus some. The sample records approximately 100,000 clones, about 90% being singletons. Material for sequencing was Tregs sorted from blood. These receptors came from a human donor in good health.

The V and J genes are TRBV29-1 and TRBJ2-5, with TRBD2 matching 10 bases. Germline trimming cut 5 bases from V and 0 bases from J; bases unmatched to any gene: 9. Germline V lookup: CDR1 SQVTM, CDR2 ANQGSEA. The CDR3 covers 16 residues. The CDR3 nucleotides are TGCAGCGTTTATAGCGGGAGGTACCCGTACCAAGAGACCCAGTACTTC. The encoded protein is CSVYSGRYPYQETQYF.

The gene calls are TRBV6-5 and TRBJ1-3, with TRBD1 as a possible D gene (6 bases). The germline CDR1 and CDR2 sequences are MNHEY and SVGAGI. The CDR3 extends over 15 amino acids. With 0 bases removed from V and 2 bases from J, the gap between germline ends came to 8 bases. CDR3 sequence (DNA): TGTGCCAGCAGTTACTCGGGGGCGCCTGGAAACACCATATATTTT. It yields the protein CASSYSGAPGNTIYF.

About this clone itself: A junction end diverges from the germline sequence, so it may reflect a read error. This chain links TRBV6-5 with TRBJ1-6; tentative D call: TRBD1 (5 bases). This CDR3 has 14 residues. The germline CDR1 and CDR2 sequences are MNHEY and SVGAGI. The CDR3: CASSYSDSNSPPHF. The CDR3 coding sequence is TGTGCCAGCAGTTACTCAGACAGTAATTCACCCCCCCACTTT.

The chain joins TRBV5-1 to TRBJ2-5; the D is unclear. Germline loops: CDR1 SGHRS, CDR2 YFSETQ. V lost 0 bases and J 7 bases, leaving 13 bases between the germline ends. The CDR3 covers 14 residues. CDR3 in amino acids: CASSLAQVRATQYF. CDR3 DNA sequence: TGCGCCAGCAGCTTGGCTCAGGTTCGGGCGACCCAGTACTTC.

The V call is TRBV7-3, the J call TRBJ2-5; a weak D match, TRBD2 (6 bases). The V end lost 5 bases, the J end lost 0 bases, and 7 bases lay between the germline ends. CDR1 and CDR2 (germline): SGHTA, FQGTGA. The CDR3 loop spans 13 amino acids. The DNA for the CDR3 is TGTGCCAGCAGCAGGGACTACCAAGAGACCCAGTACTTC. This codes for CASSRDYQETQYF.

J is TRBJ2-7 and V is TRBV11-2, with 9 positions matching TRBD2. Trimming at V came to 2 bases and at J to 2 bases, leaving 1 base not matched to a gene. The CDR3 runs 14 residues. Germline CDR1 reads SGHAT; CDR2 reads FQNNGV. The CDR3 loop reads CASSLLAGPYEQYF. CDR3 DNA sequence: TGTGCCAGCAGCTTACTAGCGGGGCCCTACGAGCAGTACTTC. Drawing the rest from reference TRBV11-2 and TRBJ2-7, the complete variable domain is EAGVAQSPRYKIIEKRQSVAFWCNPISGHATLYWYQQILGQGPKLLIQFQNNGVVDDSQLPKDRFSAERLKGVDSTLKIQPAKLEDSAVYLCASSLLAGPYEQYFGPGTRLTVT.

The chain employs TRBV5-5 and TRBJ2-7; maybe TRBD2 (5 bases). There are 15 residues in the CDR3. CDR1 and CDR2 from the germline V gene are SGHKS and YYEKEE (reference sequence). Between the trimmed V and J ends, which lost 0 bases and 5 bases, there was a span of 15 bases. This chain's CDR3 is CASSLAPRVWDEQYF. CDR3 coding DNA: TGTGCCAGCAGCTTGGCCCCGAGGGTTTGGGACGAGCAGTACTTC.

The rearrangement uses TRBV5-6 and TRBJ2-7; 7 positions agree with TRBD1. The CDR3 runs 14 residues. V lost 4 bases, J lost 6 bases, and 10 bases stayed unmatched. The germline CDR1 and CDR2 sequences are SGHDT and YYEEEE. The CDR3 region is CASSPVTGSGEQYF. The DNA for the CDR3 is TGTGCCAGCAGCCCGGTGACAGGGTCTGGCGAGCAGTACTTC.

In nucleotides, the CDR3 is TGCGCCAGCAGCCCAAGGGGGGGTTCCCACGAGCAGTACTTC. It yields the protein CASSPRGGSHEQYF. This chain uses TRBV5-1 with TRBJ2-7; D may be TRBD2 (7 bases). CDR3 length: 14 residues. V lost 4 bases to trimming and J lost 5 bases, with 16 bases between them. From germline, CDR1 is SGHRS and CDR2 YFSETQ.

The chain uses TRBV5-1 and TRBJ2-2; D is perhaps TRBD2 (6 bases). This CDR3 comprises 16 residues. Looked up from germline, CDR1 is SGHRS and CDR2 is YFSETQ. V lost 4 bases to trimming and J lost 6 bases, with 19 bases between them. The CDR3 DNA reads TGCGCCAGCAGCCCCCCGTATACTAGCTTCTCCGGGGAGCTGTTTTTT. This translates into CASSPPYTSFSGELFF. Full variable domain (missing parts from reference TRBV5-1 and TRBJ2-2): KAGVTQTPRYLIKTRGQQVTLSCSPISGHRSVSWYQQTPGQGLQFLFEYFSETQRNKGNFPGRFSGRQFSNSRSEMNVSTLELGDSALYLCASSPPYTSFSGELFFGEGSRLTVL.

This chain uses TRBV5-4 with TRBJ1-2, with D perhaps matching TRBD1 (5 bases). The germline V and J ends were trimmed by 5 bases and 4 bases, with 9 bases remaining between them. The CDR3 is 12 residues long. Per germline, CDR1 SGHNT and CDR2 YYREEE (reference sequence). The CDR3 DNA reads as TGTGCCAGCAGTACTACAGGCTATGGCTACACCTTC. This codes for CASSTTGYGYTF.

About this clone itself: A junction boundary mismatches the germline segment, possibly from a read error. The chain uses TRBV30 and TRBJ1-1; D is uncertain. The germline V gene has CDR1 GTSNPN and CDR2 SVGIG (reference sequence). This CDR3 is 13 amino acids long. Written as DNA, the CDR3 is TGTGCCCGGAGTTATTATGGGGACACTGAAGCTTTCTTT. Translation: CARSYYGDTEAFF.

This rearrangement joins TRBV5-1 to TRBJ2-3; TRBD1 matches 7 bases. The CDR3 has 15 amino acids. The V gene's germline CDR1 is SGHRS and CDR2 YFSETQ. Trimming cost V 7 bases and J 1 base; bases outside gene matches: 9. CDR3 sequence reads: CASRQGVGGTDTQYF. Here the CDR3 DNA reads TGCGCCAGCCGCCAGGGGGTGGGAGGCACAGATACGCAGTATTTT.

The chain carries TRBV27 and TRBJ2-7; D gene uncertain. Germline CDR1 is MNHEY and CDR2 is SMNVEV (reference sequence). The CDR3 contains 14 residues. V was cut by 3 bases and J by 6 bases, with 15 bases left in between. The CDR3 sequence is CASSFLDSSGEQYF. The CDR3 bases are TGTGCCAGCAGTTTTTTAGATTCTTCGGGCGAGCAGTACTTC.

This clone was detected only once. The chain joins TRBV7-8 to TRBJ2-5; TRBD2 matches at 11 bases. The CDR3 length is 15 residues. Trimming removed 3 bases from V and 1 base from J; junction bases left unmatched: 1. The germline CDR1 and CDR2 sequences are SGHVS and FQNEAQ. This CDR3 reads CASSFSGRAQETQYF. CDR3 DNA sequence: TGTGCCAGCAGCTTTAGCGGGAGGGCCCAAGAGACCCAGTACTTC.

This sequence joins TRBV20-1 and TRBJ1-1; D unresolved. Germline CDR1 and CDR2: DFQATT and SNEGSKA (reference sequence). The CDR3 is made up of 10 amino acids. The V gene lost 5 bases and the J gene lost 6 bases, with 7 bases spanning the gap. Written as DNA, the CDR3 is TGCAGTGCTGTAGTCGCTGAAGCTTTCTTT. This codes for CSAVVAEAFF.

V usage is TRBV18 and J usage is TRBJ2-7; TRBD2 is a possible D gene (5 bases). Per germline, CDR1 KGHSH and CDR2 LQKENI. This CDR3 has 13 amino acids. Trimming cost V 4 bases and J 5 bases, with 12 bases left between them. CDR3 DNA sequence: TGTGCCAGCTCACGGACGTGGGAGAACGAGCAGTACTTC. Protein sequence: CASSRTWENEQYF.

The V call is TRBV5-1, the J call TRBJ1-1; D gene ambiguous. The CDR3 consists of 14 residues. V was clipped by 4 bases and J by 5 bases, with 15 bases between them. The germline gives CDR1 SGHRS, CDR2 YFSETQ. CDR3 sequence reads: CASSPNGRGTEAFF. DNA for the CDR3: TGCGCCAGCAGCCCAAACGGTCGAGGGACTGAAGCTTTCTTT. The entire variable domain, with the rest obtained from reference TRBV5-1 and TRBJ1-1, is as follows: KAGVTQTPRYLIKTRGQQVTLSCSPISGHRSVSWYQQTPGQGLQFLFEYFSETQRNKGNFPGRFSGRQFSNSRSEMNVSTLELGDSALYLCASSPNGRGTEAFFGQGTRLTVV.

The rearrangement joins TRBV10-3 to TRBJ2-5, with TRBD2 matching over 12 bases. J lost 5 bases, V lost 5 bases, and 6 bases had no gene match. The V gene's germline CDR1 is ENHRY and CDR2 SYGVKD. CDR3 length: 15 amino acids. The CDR3 DNA is TGTGCCATCAGTATGACTAGCGGGAGAGGGGAGACCCAGTACTTC. Translated, it gives CAISMTSGRGETQYF.

The chain couples TRBV11-2 to TRBJ2-5; 7 bases are a match to TRBD2. The V and J ends lost 5 bases and 4 bases, in that order; junction bases with no gene match: 13. The CDR3 consists of 16 residues. Germline assignment: CDR1 SGHAT and CDR2 FQNNGV. This CDR3 reads CASSTTPGGGGETQYF. The CDR3 nucleotides are TGTGCCAGCAGCACCACTCCGGGAGGCGGTGGAGAGACCCAGTACTTC.

This chain connects TRBV27 to TRBJ1-5; D gene uncertain. Germline CDR1 and CDR2: MNHEY and SMNVEV (reference sequence). This CDR3 region has 14 residues. V lost 5 bases and J 0 bases, leaving 8 bases between the germline ends. The CDR3 coding sequence is TGTGCCAGCAGTCTCAGTTATAGCAATCAGCCCCAGCATTTT. It yields the protein CASSLSYSNQPQHF.

A few counts support this clone. Here the CDR3 DNA reads TGTGCCAGCTCACACCCTAGGGGGACGGGGAACACTGAAGCTTTCTTT. Translation gives CASSHPRGTGNTEAFF. V usage is TRBV18 and J usage is TRBJ1-1, with D possibly being TRBD1 (6 bases). This CDR3 is 16 amino acids long. The germline V gene encodes CDR1 KGHSH and CDR2 LQKENI. The V and J ends lost 4 bases and 1 base respectively, with 16 bases between them.

CDR3 sequence (DNA): TGTGCCAGCAGTTTTCAGGGTTCCGGGGAGCTGTTTTTT. The encoded protein is CASSFQGSGELFF. V gene TRBV6-5 combines with J gene TRBJ2-2; TRBD1 might be the D (5 bases). Trimming removed 4 bases at V and 6 bases at J, with 9 bases between. CDR1 is MNHEY, CDR2 SVGAGI, per germline. The CDR3 is 13 residues long.

This chain joins TRBV5-6 and TRBJ2-7; unclear D gene. V was trimmed by 2 bases and J by 6 bases, leaving 9 bases between them. This CDR3 contains 12 residues. Germline CDR1 reads SGHDT; CDR2 reads YYEEEE. The CDR3 coding sequence is TGTGCCAGCAGCTTAGTCGGTATCGAGCAGTACTTC. Translated: CASSLVGIEQYF.

The chain carries TRBV28 and TRBJ2-5; D might be TRBD2 (6 bases). The CDR3 contains 16 residues. Trimming removed 4 bases at V and 7 bases at J, with 22 bases between. Germline V CDR1 and CDR2: MDHEN, SYDVKM. CDR3 DNA: TGTGCCAGCAGTTGGGGCGGGATTGTTCCAACGTTGACCCAGTACTTC. Its protein product is CASSWGGIVPTLTQYF.

This chain links TRBV5-6 with TRBJ1-2; 7 nucleotides align to TRBD1. This CDR3 has 14 amino acids. Germline CDR1 and CDR2: SGHDT and YYEEEE. J gave up 0 bases and V 4 bases, and 3 bases lay outside the gene matches. CDR3 sequence (DNA): TGTGCCAGCAGCCGGGACAGTACTAACTATGGCTACACCTTC. This sequence encodes CASSRDSTNYGYTF. The full variable domain, with the rest looked up from reference TRBV5-6 and TRBJ1-2, is DAGVTQSPTHLIKTRGQQVTLRCSPKSGHDTVSWYQQALGQGPQFIFQYYEEEERQRGNFPDRFSGHQFPNYSSELNVNALLLGDSALYLCASSRDSTNYGYTFGSGTRLTVV.